This T cell receptor (beta chain) came from a study of blood T cell repertoires in COVID-19. Germline V gene sequence: CDR1 MDHEN, CDR2 SYDVKM. Trimming removed 3 bases from V and 4 bases from J; junction bases left unmatched: 4. The CDR3 runs to 15 residues. Using immunoSEQ multiplex PCR, the repertoire was profiled, and TCRdb retains in-frame clones only, with some absent. This sample has some 220,000 clones, with about 84% found just once. This chain joins TRBV28 and TRBJ2-7, with TRBD1 matching over 12 bases. The sequenced sample was peripheral blood. The TCR sequence derives from a human donor in a cohort sampled during active COVID-19. CDR3 sequence (DNA): TGTGCCAGCAGTTTTGGGGACAGGGGGCTGTACGAGCAGTACTTC. Protein sequence: CASSFGDRGLYEQYF.